The clone carrying this T cell receptor (beta chain) was detected once. What it recognizes is unknown. CDR3 size: 15 residues. Germline V gene lookup returns CDR1 LNHDA and CDR2 SQIVND (reference sequence). The V end lost 1 base, the J end lost 2 bases, and 12 bases lay between the germline ends. The repertoire was sequenced with immunoSEQ multiplex PCR; TCRdb's copy has only in-frame clones and lacks some. This table has fewer than 150,000 clones, approximately 82% appearing once. The data belong to a study of cytomegalovirus exposure and HLA in healthy donors. Study information: The platform used for the 100 to 150 validation repertoires matched that of the 666 first-cohort repertoires, a later analysis reported. Study-wide results and limits: High specificity and sensitivity for cytomegalovirus status were reported for the classifier. Researchers catalogued 150 or so TCR beta chains as cytomegalovirus-associated.

Separate from the 666-subject first cohort, the roughly 120-subject validation cohort was the one that the donors belonged to. The chain recombines TRBV19 with TRBJ2-7; no clear D gene. This clonotype originated in a man aged 25-45 years in good health and CMV-seropositive. The sample was PBMCs. DNA for the CDR3: TGTGCCAGTAGTATAGCATTGTCCCAGACCTACGAGCAGTACTTC. Protein sequence: CASSIALSQTYEQYF. Complete variable domain (other parts from reference TRBV19 and TRBJ2-7): DGGITQSPKYLFRKEGQNVTLSCEQNLNHDAMYWYRQDPGQGLRLIYYSQIVNDFQKGDIAEGYSVSREKKESFPLTVTSAQKNPTAFYLCASSIALSQTYEQYFGPGTRLTVT.